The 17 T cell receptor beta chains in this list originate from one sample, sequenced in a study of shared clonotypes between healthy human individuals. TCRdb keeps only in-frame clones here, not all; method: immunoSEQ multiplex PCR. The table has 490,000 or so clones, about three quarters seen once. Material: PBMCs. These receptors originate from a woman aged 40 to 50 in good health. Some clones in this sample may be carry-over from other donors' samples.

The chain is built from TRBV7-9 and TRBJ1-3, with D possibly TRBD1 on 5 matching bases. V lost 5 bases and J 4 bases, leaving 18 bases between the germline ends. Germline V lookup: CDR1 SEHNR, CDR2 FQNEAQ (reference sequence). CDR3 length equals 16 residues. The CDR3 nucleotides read TGTGCCAGCAGCCCCGTCGGGGGTAGGAGGGGAAACACCATATATTTT. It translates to CASSPVGGRRGNTIYF.

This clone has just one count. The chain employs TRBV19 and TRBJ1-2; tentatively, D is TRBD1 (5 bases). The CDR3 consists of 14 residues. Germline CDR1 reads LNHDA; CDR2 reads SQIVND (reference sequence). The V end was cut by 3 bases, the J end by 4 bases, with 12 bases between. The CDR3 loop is CASSMALGGYGYTF. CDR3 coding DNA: TGTGCCAGTAGTATGGCTCTCGGGGGCTATGGCTACACCTTC.

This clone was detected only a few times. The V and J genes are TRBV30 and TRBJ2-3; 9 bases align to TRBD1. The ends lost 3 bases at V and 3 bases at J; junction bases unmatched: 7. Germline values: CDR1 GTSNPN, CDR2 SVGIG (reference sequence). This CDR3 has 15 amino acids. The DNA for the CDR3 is TGTGCCTGGAGAGCCGGGACAGGGCTAACAGATACGCAGTATTTT. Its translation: CAWRAGTGLTDTQYF.

The CDR3 sequence is CASSATSGYSYEQYF. CDR3 in DNA: TGTGCCAGCAGCGCAACTAGCGGGTACTCCTACGAGCAGTACTTC. The J gene is TRBJ2-7, the V gene TRBV11-2; 9 nucleotides match TRBD2. Trimming removed 5 bases from V and 0 bases from J; junction bases left unmatched: 5. Germline CDR1 reads SGHAT; CDR2 reads FQNNGV. This CDR3 is 15 amino acids long.

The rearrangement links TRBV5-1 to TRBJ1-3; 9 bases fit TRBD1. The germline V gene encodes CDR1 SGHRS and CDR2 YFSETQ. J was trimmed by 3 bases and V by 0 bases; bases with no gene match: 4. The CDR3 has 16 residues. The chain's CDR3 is CASSLGTGEIGNTIYF. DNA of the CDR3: TGCGCCAGCAGCTTGGGGACAGGGGAGATTGGAAACACCATATATTTT.

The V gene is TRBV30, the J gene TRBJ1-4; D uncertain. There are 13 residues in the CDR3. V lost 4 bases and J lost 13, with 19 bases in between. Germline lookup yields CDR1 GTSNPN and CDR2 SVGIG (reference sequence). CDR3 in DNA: TGTGCCTGGACCCCGACGGGGAAATGGGGACTGTTTTTT. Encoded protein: CAWTPTGKWGLFF. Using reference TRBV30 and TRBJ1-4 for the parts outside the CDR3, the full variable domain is SQTIHQWPATLVQPVGSPLSLECTVEGTSNPNLYWYRQAAGRGLQLLFYSVGIGQISSEVPQNLSASRPQDRQFILSSKKLLLSDSGFYLCAWTPTGKWGLFFGSGTQLSVL.

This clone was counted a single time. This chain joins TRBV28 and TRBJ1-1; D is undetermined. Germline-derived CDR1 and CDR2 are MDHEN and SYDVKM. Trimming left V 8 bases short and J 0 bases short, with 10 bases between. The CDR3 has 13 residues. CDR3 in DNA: TGTGCCAGCGGGAACAGCTTGAACACTGAAGCTTTCTTT. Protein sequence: CASGNSLNTEAFF.

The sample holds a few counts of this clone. CDR3 nucleotide sequence: TGTGCCAGCAGTACTCATATGCGGAACACTGAAGCTTTCTTT. Its protein is CASSTHMRNTEAFF. The V gene is TRBV6-6, the J gene TRBJ1-1, with D unresolved. The V end lost 5 bases, the J end lost 1 base, and 11 bases lay between the germline ends. The germline V gene has CDR1 MNHNY and CDR2 SVGAGI (reference sequence). The CDR3 spans 14 residues.

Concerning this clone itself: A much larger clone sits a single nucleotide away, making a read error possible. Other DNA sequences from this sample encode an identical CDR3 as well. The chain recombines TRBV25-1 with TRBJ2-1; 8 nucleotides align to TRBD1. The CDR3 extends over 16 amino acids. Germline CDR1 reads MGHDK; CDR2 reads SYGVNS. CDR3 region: CASSPLQGVGDNEQFF. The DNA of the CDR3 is TGTGCCAGCAGTCCGCTACAGGGGGTTGGCGACAACGAGCAGTTCTTC.

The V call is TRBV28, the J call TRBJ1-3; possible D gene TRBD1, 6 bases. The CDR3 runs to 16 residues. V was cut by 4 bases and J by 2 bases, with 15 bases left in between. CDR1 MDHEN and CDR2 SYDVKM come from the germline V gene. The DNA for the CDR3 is TGTGCCAGCAGTTCCCCTGGACAGACCGCTGGAAACACCATATATTTT. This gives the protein CASSSPGQTAGNTIYF.

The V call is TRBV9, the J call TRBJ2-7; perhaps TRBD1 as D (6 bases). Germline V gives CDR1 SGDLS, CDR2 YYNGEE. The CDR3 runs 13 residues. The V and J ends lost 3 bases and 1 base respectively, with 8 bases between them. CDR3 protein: CASSGTASYEQYF. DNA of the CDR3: TGTGCCAGCAGCGGGACAGCATCCTACGAGCAGTACTTC.

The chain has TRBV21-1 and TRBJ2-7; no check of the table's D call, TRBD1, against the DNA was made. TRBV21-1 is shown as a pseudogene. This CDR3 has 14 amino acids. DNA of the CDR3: TGTGCCAGCAGCAAAGCGGGCAGGACCTACGAGCAGTACTTC. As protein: CASSKAGRTYEQYF.

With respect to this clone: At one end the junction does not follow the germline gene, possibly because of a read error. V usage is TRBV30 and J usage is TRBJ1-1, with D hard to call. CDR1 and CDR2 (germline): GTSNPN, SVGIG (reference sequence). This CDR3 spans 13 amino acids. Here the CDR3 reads CAWKYGVNTEASF. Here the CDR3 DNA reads TGTGCCTGGAAGTACGGGGTGAACACTGAAGCTTCCTTC.

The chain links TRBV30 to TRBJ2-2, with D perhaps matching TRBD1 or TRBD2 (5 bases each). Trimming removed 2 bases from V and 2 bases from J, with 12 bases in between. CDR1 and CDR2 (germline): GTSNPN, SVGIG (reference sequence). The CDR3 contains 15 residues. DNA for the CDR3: TGTGCCTGGAGTCGGGGACGGATCAACACCGGGGAGCTGTTTTTT. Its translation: CAWSRGRINTGELFF. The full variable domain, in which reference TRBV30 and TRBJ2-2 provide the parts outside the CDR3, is SQTIHQWPATLVQPVGSPLSLECTVEGTSNPNLYWYRQAAGRGLQLLFYSVGIGQISSEVPQNLSASRPQDRQFILSSKKLLLSDSGFYLCAWSRGRINTGELFFGEGSRLTVL.

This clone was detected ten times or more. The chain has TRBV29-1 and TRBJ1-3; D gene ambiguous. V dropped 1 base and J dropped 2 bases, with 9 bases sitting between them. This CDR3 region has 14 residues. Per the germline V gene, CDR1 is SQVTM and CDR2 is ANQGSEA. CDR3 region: CSVEVGGAGNTIYF. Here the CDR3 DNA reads TGCAGCGTTGAAGTAGGAGGAGCTGGAAACACCATATATTTT. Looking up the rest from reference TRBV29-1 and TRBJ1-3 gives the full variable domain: SAVISQKPSRDICQRGTSLTIQCQVDSQVTMMFWYRQQPGQSLTLIATANQGSEATYESGFVIDKFPISRPNLTFSTLTVSNMSPEDSSIYLCSVEVGGAGNTIYFGEGSWLTVV.

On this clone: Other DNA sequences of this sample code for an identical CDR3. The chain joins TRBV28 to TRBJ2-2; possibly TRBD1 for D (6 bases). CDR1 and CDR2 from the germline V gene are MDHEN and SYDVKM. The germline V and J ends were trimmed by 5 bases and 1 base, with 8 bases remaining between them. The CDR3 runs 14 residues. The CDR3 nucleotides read TGTGCCAGCAGTCTGGGACAGAACACCGGGGAGCTGTTTTTT. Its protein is CASSLGQNTGELFF.

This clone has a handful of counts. CDR3 in amino acids: CASSINQARDTTTDTQYF. DNA of the CDR3: TGTGCCAGCTCGATTAACCAAGCCCGGGACACGACCACAGATACGCAGTATTTT. The V gene is TRBV18, the J gene TRBJ2-3; tentative D call: TRBD1 (6 bases). The CDR3 spans 18 residues. Trimming left V 6 bases short and J 2 bases short, with 24 bases between. Germline loops: CDR1 KGHSH, CDR2 LQKENI.